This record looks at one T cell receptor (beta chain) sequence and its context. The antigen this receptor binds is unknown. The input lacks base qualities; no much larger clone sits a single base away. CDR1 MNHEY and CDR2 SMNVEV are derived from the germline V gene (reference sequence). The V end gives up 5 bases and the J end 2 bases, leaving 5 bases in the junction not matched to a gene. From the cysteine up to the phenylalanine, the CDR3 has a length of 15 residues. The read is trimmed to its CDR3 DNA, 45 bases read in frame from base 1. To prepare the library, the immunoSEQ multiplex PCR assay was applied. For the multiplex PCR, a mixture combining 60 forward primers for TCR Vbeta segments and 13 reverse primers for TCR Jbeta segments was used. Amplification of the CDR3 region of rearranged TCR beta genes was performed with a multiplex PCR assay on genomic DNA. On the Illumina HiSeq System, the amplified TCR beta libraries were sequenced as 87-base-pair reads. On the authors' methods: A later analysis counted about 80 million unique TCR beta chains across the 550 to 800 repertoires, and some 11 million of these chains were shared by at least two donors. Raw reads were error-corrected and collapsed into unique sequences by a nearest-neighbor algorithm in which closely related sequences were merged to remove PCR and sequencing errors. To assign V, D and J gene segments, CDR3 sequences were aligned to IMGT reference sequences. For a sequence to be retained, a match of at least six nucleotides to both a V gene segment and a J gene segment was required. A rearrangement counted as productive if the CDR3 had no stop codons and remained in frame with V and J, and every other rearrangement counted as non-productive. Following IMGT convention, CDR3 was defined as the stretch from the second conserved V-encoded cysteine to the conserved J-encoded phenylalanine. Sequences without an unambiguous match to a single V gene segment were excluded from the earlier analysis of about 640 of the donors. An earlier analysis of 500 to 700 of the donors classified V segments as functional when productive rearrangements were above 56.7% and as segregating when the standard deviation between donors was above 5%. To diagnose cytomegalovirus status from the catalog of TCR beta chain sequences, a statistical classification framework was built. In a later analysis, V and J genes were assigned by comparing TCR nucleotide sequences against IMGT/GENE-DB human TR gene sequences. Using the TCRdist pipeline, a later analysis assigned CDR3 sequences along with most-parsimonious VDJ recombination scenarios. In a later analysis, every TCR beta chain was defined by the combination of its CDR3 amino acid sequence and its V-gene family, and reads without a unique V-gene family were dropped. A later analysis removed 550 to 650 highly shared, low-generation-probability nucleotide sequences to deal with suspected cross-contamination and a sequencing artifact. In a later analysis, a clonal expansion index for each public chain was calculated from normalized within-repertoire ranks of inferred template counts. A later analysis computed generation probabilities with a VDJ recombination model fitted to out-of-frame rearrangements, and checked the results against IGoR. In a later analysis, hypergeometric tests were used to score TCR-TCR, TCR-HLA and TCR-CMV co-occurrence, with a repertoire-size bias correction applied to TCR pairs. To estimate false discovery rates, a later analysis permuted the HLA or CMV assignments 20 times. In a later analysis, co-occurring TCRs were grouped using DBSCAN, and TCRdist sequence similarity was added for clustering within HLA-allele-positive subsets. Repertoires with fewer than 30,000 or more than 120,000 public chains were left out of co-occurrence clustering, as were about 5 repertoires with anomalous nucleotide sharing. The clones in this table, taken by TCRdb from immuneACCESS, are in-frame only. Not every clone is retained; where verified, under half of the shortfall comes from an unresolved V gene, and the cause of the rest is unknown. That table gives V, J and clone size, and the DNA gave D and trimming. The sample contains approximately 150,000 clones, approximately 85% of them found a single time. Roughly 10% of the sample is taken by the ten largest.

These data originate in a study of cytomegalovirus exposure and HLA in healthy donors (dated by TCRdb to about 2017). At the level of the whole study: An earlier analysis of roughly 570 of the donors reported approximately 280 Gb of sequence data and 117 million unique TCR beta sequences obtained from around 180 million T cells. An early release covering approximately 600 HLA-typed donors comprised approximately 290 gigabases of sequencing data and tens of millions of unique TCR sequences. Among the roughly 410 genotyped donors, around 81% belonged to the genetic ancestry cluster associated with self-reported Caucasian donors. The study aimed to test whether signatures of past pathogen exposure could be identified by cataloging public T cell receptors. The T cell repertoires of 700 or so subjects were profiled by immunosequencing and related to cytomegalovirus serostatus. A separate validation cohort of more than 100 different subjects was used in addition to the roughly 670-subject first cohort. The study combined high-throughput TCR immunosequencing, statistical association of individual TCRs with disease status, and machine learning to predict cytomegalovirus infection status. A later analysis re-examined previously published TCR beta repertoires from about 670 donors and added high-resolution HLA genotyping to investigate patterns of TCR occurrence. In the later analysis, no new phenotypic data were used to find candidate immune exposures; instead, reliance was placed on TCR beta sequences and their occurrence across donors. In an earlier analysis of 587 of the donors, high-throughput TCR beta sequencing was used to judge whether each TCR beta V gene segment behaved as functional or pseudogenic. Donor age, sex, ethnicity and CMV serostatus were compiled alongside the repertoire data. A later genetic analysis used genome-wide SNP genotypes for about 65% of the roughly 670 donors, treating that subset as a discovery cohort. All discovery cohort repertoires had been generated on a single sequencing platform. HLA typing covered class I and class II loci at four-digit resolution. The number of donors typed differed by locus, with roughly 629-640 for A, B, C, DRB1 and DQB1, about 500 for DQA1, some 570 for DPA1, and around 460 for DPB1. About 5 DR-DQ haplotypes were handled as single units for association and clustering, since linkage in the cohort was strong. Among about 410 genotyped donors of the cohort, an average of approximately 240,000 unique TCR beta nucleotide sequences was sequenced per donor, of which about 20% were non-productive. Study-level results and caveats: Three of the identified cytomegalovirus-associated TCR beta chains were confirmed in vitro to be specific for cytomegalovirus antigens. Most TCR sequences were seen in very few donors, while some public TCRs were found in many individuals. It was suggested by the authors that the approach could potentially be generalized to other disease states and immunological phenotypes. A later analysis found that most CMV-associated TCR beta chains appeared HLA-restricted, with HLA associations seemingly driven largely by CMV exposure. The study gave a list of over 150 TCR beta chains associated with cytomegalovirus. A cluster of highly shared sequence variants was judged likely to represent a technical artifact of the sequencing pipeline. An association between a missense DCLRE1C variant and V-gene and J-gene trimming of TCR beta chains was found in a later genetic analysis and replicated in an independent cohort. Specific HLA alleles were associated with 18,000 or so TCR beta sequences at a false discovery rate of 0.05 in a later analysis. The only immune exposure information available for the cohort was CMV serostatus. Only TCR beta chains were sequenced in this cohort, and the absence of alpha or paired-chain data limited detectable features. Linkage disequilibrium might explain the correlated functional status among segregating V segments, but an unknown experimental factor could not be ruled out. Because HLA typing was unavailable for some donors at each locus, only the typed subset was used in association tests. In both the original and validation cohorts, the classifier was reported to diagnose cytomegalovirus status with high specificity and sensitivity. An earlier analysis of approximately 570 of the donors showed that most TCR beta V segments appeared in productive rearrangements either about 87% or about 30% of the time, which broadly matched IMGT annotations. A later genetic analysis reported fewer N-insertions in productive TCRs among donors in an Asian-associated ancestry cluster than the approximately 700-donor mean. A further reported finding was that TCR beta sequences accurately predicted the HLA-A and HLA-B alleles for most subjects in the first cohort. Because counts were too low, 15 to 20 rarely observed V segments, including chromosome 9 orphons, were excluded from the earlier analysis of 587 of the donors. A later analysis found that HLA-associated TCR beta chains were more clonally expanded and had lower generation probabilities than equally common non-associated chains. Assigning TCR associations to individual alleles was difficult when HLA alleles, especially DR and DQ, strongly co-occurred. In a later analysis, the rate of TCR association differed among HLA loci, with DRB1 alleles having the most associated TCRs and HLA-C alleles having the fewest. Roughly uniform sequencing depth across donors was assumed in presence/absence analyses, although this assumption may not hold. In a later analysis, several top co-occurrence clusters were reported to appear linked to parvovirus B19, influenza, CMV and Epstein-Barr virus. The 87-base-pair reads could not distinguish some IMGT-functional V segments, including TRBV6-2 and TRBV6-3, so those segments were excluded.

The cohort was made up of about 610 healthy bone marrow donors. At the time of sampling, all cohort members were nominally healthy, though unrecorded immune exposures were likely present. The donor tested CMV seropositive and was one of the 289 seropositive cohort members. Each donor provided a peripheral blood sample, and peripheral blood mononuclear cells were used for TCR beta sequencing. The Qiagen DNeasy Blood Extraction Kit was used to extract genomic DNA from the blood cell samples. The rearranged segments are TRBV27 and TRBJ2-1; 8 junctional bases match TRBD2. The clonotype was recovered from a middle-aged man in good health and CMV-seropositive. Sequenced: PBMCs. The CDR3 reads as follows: CASSDPGLAYNEQFF. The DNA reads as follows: TGTGCCAGCAGTGACCCGGGACTAGCCTACAATGAGCAGTTCTTC.